The clone carrying this TCR beta chain was counted a few times. This entry comes from a study of response to subunit inactivated influenza vaccine. TCRdb recomputed calls from the RT-PCR reads with MiXCR, one row per CDR3 protein. The table includes a few hundred thousand distinct CDR3 sequences, over 9% detected once. V was clipped by 2 bases and J by 3 bases; unmatched bases: 11. This CDR3 region has 17 residues. CDR1 MNHEY and CDR2 SVGEGT come from the germline V gene. Separately, the same data were catalogued under a study of T cells expressing NK-cell markers. That source reports: In generating TCR beta cDNA, 5'RACE template switching with UMIs was used.

The chain recombines TRBV6-2 or TRBV6-3 with TRBJ2-5, with 8 positions matching TRBD2. Sequencing was performed on PBMCs from blood, taken on the day of vaccination. The TCR was taken from a man aged 45-60 years who received an inactivated influenza vaccine. CDR3 sequence: CASSYGGVTSAKETQYF. The CDR3 DNA sequence: TGTGCCAGCAGTTACGGAGGGGTGACTAGCGCCAAAGAGACCCAGTACTTC.